The entry below describes one TCR beta chain. Its antigen remains unidentified. In the CD4+ fraction, cells were divided into CD45RA+ naive and CD45RA-negative memory subsets. Produced via immunoSEQ multiplex PCR; TCRdb's table is partial and in-frame only. The table includes about 2.3 million clones, approximately 95% detected once. CDR1 is MDHEN, CDR2 SYDVKM, per germline. Trimming shortened V by 5 bases and J by 5 bases, and 12 bases separated the two germline ends. The CDR3 length is 13 residues. This entry is derived from a study of shared clonotypes between healthy human individuals. Notes on the study in general: The genetic and exposure-history diversity represented was limited by few donors.

Source material: naive CD4+ T cells from PBMCs. Subset specified: CD45RA+ positively selected. This receptor was taken from a man younger than 35 in good health. Some clones in this sample may be carry-over from other donors' samples. This chain links TRBV28 with TRBJ1-1; D may be TRBD1 (5 bases). This CDR3 reads CASSPGDGTEAFF. The CDR3 bases are TGTGCCAGCAGTCCGGGGGATGGGACTGAAGCTTTCTTT.